A single T cell receptor beta chain is shown here with its context. This receptor's antigen is unknown. It has no much larger one-base neighbor in the sample; base qualities were not kept. Library construction relied on PCR. The instrument given in TCRdb is NextSeq 500. Preparation of bulk TCR libraries followed a previously described approach, with the TCR primers listed in Table S5. Total RNA was purified with the Qiagen AllPrep DNA/RNA kit. Before analysis, reads from multiple sequencing runs of the same library were pooled. The study's own analysis went as follows. Reads were retained only if the reads had an exact TCR constant sequence, and the retained reads were trimmed to 150 nt and grouped according to their 12-nt molecular barcodes. Reads within each barcode group were sub-clustered using a 15% Levenshtein threshold, and quality-weighted consensus sequences were constructed for each RNA molecule. Non-functional sequences were removed, as were lower-count sequences one edit away from another. Based on fitting two negative binomial distributions, any barcode sub-cluster with under 20% of the maximum read count was discarded. TCRdb trimmed the raw reads at Q25, called clones with MiXCR and kept productive beta chains. Each CDR3 protein gets just one entry, which takes the most common genes and DNA from the rows behind it. V and J calls and clone size were set by TCRdb, not the authors. The sample contains approximately 500,000 distinct CDR3 sequences, roughly 26% of them found a single time. Around 0.79% of the sample rests with the top ten.

The data were taken from a study of molecular identifiers for immune sequencing clone quantification (dated by TCRdb to 2017 to 2018). About the study as a whole: For a replicate experiment, the RNA from either approximately 20,000 or 100,000 naive CD8 T cells was divided into five aliquots, and four of those aliquots went on to sequencing. This methods study benchmarked molecular-identifier clustering-based TCR repertoire sequencing (MIDCIRS) and TCR RNA copy counting, using CD8 T cells to do so. What the study reported, not specific to this receptor: The sizes of highly expanded clones could end up underestimated when identical TCR molecules share a barcode. Spiked-in Jurkat TCR RNA equivalent to a single cell was reported to be detectable even among 980,000 or so naive CD8 T cells. Modeling indicated around 3 TCR RNA copies recovered per cell, compared with about ten by digital PCR, which implies a capture efficiency of approximately 30%. Naive libraries contained spiked-in Jurkat TCR RNA (approximately ten copies' worth), which is not part of the donor repertoire. In CMV-specific effector cells, clones with more than 20 RNA copies contained over 97% of molecules, whereas in naive cells such clones contained under 1% of molecules. Without barcode sub-clustering, chimeric consensus sequences inflated TCR diversity; chimeras reached as high as 47%.

Libraries of naive CD8 T cells were built from around 18,000 to 910,000 sorted cells, with 10%, 30% or 50% of the purified RNA used. Naive CD8 T cells, defined as CD8+CD4-CCR7+CD45RA+, were FACS-sorted into RLT Plus buffer on a BD FACSAria II. To test detection sensitivity, Jurkat RNA equivalent to nine to ten TCR copies was spiked into samples of roughly 17,000-1,000,000 naive CD8 T cells. Enrichment of CD8 T cells was performed with RosetteSep CD8+ T Cell Enrichment Cocktail and Ficoll-Paque, after which ACK red cell lysis was carried out. The cysteine opens and the phenylalanine closes a CDR3 of 17 amino acids. Of the read, only the CDR3 DNA is kept; its 51 bases are in frame from base 1. The junction shows trimming of 5 bases on V and 5 bases on J, and the gene matches do not reach 10 bases of it. According to the germline V gene, CDR1 reads SGHTA and CDR2 reads FQGNSA.

The rearrangement joined TRBV7-2 to TRBJ2-1, with 12 central nucleotides matching TRBD2. The sequenced sample was naive CD8+ T cells from blood, with Jurkat cell RNA spiked in. The sample's cell subset or site label is to be understood as: FACS-sorted CD8+CD4-CCR7+CD45RA+ naive T cells. This sequence was found in a human donor in good health. Some libraries in this study had Jurkat cell RNA spiked in. The nucleotide sequence is given as TGTGCCAGCAGCAGGCTAGCGGGGGGGCCCCTCCACAATGAGCAGTTCTTC. Its product reads: CASSRLAGGPLHNEQFF.